This TCR beta chain stems from a study of blood T cell repertoires in COVID-19. At the level of the study: PBMCs, B-cell-depleted T cells, or T cells provided the cDNA or gDNA that made up the material.

Trimming stripped 0 bases from V and 6 bases from J, with 9 bases between. Germline CDR1 and CDR2: LNHNV and YYDKDF (reference sequence). The CDR3 is made up of 14 amino acids. Generated by immunoSEQ multiplex PCR, the TCRdb table keeps only in-frame clones and is missing some. This table has some 410,000 clones, roughly 90% appearing once. Material: PBMCs or T cells enriched from blood (not recorded which). The rearrangement uses TRBV15 and TRBJ2-1; the D gene is possibly TRBD1 (5 bases). The sequence derives from a woman in her 30s with acute COVID-19. CDR3 residues: CATSRDSGANEQFF. The CDR3 nucleotides are TGTGCCACCAGCAGAGATAGTGGGGCCAATGAGCAGTTCTTC.